The present entry profiles one T cell receptor beta chain with its context. This sample was included in a study of blood T cell repertoires in COVID-19. Study-wide context: T cells, B-cell-depleted T cells, or PBMCs supplied cDNA or gDNA.

Here immunoSEQ multiplex PCR was the method, and the copy in TCRdb shows in-frame clones only, minus some. The sample yields roughly 330,000 clones, around 84% seen once. The CDR3 runs 15 residues. The germline V gene encodes CDR1 SGHRS and CDR2 YFSETQ. V was trimmed by 0 bases and J by 5 bases, leaving 14 bases between them. Cohort 3 recovered donors had two negative PCRs, clearance, or symptom resolution. The chain couples TRBV5-1 to TRBJ1-1; D gene ambiguous. The TCR originated in a woman younger than 35 who had recovered from COVID-19. The material sequenced was PBMCs or T cells enriched from blood (not recorded which). In DNA, the CDR3 is TGCGCCAGCAGCTTGGACCCAGACCCGGGGACTGAAGCTTTCTTT. Its protein is CASSLDPDPGTEAFF.